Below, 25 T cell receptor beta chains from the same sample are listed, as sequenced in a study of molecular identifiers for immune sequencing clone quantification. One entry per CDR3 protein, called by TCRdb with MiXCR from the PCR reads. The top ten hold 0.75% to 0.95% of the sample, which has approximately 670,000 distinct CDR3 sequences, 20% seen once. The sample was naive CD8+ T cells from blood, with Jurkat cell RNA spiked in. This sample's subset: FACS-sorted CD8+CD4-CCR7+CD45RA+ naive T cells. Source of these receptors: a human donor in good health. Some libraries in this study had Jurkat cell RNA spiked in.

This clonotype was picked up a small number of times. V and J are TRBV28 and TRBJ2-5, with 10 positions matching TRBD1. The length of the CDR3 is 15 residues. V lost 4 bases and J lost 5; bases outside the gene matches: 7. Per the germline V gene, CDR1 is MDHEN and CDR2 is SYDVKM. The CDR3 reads CASSSRQGARETQYF. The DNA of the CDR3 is TGTGCCAGCAGTTCCCGACAGGGGGCGAGGGAGACCCAGTACTTC.

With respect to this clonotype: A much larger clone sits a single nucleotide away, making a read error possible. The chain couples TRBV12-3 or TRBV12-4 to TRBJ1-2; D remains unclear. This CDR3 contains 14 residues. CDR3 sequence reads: CAGSFLNQVRGYTF. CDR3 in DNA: TGTGCCGGCAGTTTCCTCAACCAGGTCCGTGGCTACACCTTC.

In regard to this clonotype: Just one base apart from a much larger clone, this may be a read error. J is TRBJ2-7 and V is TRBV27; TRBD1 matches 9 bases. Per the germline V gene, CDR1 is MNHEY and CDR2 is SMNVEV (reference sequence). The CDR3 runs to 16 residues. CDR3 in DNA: TGTGCCAGCAGTTTATCGCAGGGACAGGGATTCTACGAGCAGTGCTTC. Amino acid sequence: CASSLSQGQGFYEQCF.

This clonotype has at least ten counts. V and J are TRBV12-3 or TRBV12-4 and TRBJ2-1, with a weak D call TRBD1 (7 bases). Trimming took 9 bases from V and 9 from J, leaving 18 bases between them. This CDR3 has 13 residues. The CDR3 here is CASLLQGEVEQFF. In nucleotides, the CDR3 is TGTGCCAGTCTTCTTCAGGGGGAGGTTGAGCAGTTCTTC.

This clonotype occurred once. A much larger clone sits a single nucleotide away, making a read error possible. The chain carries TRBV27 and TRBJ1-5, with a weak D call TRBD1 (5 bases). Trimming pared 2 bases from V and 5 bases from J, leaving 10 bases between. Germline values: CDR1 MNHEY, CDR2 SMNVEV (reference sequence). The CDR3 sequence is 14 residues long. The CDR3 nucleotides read TGTGCCAGCAGTTTAATGCTAGGGGATCAGCCCCAGCATTTT. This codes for CASSLMLGDQPQHF.

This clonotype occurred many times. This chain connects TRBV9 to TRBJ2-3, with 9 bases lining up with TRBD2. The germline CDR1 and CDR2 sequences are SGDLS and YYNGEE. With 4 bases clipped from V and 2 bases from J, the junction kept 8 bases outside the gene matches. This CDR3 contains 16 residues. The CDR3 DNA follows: TGTGCCAGCAGCCCTCCAGCGGGAGGCGACACAGATACGCAGTATTTT. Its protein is CASSPPAGGDTDTQYF.

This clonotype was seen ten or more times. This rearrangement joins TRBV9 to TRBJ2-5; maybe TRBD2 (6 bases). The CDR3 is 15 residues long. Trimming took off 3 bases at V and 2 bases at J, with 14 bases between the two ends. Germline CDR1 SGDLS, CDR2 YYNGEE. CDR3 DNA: TGTGCCAGCAGCGGGGGGACTTTAAGGCAAGAGACCCAGTACTTC. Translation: CASSGGTLRQETQYF.

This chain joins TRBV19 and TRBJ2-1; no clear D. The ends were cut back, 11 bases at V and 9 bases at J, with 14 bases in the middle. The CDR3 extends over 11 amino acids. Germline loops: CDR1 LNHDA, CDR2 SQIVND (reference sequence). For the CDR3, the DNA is TGTGCCCGTACGGCTGACGGTGAGCAGTTCTTC. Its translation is CARTADGEQFF. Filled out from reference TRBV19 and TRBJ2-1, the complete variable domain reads DGGITQSPKYLFRKEGQNVTLSCEQNLNHDAMYWYRQDPGQGLRLIYYSQIVNDFQKGDIAEGYSVSREKKESFPLTVTSAQKNPTAFYLCARTADGEQFFGPGTRLTVL.

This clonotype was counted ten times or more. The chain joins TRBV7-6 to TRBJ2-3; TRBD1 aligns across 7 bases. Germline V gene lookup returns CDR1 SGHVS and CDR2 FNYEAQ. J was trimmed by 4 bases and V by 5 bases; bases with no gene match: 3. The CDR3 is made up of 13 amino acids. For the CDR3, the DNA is TGTGCCAGCAGCAGGGACAGCGCAGATACGCAGTATTTT. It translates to CASSRDSADTQYF.

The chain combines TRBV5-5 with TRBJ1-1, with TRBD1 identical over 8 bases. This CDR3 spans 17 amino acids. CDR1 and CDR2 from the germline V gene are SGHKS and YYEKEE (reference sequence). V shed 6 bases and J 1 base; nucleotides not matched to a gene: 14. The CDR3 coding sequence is TGTGCCAGCACCTTATCCCGGACAGGGACACCGAACACTGAAGCTTTCTTT. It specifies CASTLSRTGTPNTEAFF. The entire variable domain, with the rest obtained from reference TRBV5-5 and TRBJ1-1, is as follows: DAGVTQSPTHLIKTRGQQVTLRCSPISGHKSVSWYQQVLGQGPQFIFQYYEKEERGRGNFPDRFSARQFPNYSSELNVNALLLGDSALYLCASTLSRTGTPNTEAFFGQGTRLTVV.

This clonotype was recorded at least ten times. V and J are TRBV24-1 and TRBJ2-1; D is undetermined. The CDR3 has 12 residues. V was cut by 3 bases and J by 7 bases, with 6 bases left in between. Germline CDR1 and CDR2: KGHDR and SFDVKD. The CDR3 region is CATSDPRNEQFF. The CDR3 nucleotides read TGTGCCACCAGTGATCCCAGGAATGAGCAGTTCTTC.

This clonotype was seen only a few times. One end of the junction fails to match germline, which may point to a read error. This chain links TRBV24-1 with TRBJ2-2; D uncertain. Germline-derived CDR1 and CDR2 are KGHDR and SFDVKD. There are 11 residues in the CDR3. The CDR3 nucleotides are TGTACCACCAGTGCCCGCGGGGAGCTGTTTTTT. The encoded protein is CTTSARGELFF.

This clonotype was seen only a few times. DNA of the CDR3: TGTGCCAGCAAAGGGGGGCGAGGCTATGGCTACACCTTC. Its protein is CASKGGRGYGYTF. V gene TRBV7-6 combines with J gene TRBJ1-2; the D gene is possibly TRBD1 (6 bases). The CDR3 loop spans 13 amino acids. Between the trimmed V and J ends, which lost 7 bases and 4 bases, there was a span of 13 bases. Per germline, CDR1 SGHVS and CDR2 FNYEAQ.

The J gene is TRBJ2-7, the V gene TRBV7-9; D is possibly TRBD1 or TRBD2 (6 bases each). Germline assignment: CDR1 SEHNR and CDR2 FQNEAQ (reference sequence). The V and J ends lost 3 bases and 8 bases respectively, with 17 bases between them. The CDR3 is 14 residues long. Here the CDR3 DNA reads TGTGCCAGCAGCTTCCCGGGGGCGTCGTACAAGCAGTACTTC. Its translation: CASSFPGASYKQYF.

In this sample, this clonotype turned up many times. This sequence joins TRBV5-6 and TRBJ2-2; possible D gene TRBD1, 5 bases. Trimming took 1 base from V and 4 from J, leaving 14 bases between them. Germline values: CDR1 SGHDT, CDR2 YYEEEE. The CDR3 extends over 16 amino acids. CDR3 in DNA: TGTGCCAGCAGCTTGTCCCCCCAAGGGGTCACCGGGGAGCTGTTTTTT. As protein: CASSLSPQGVTGELFF.

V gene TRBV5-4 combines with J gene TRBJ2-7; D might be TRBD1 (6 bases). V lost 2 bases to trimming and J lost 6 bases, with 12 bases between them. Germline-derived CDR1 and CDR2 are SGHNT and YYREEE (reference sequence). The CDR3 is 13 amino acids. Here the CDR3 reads CASSFDRRLEQYF. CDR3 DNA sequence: TGTGCCAGCAGCTTTGACAGGCGGCTCGAGCAGTACTTC.

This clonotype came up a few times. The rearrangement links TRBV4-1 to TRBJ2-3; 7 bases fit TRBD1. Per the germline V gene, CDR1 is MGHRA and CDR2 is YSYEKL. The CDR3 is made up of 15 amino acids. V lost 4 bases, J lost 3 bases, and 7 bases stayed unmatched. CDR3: CASSPLQGRTDTQYF. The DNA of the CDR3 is TGCGCCAGCAGCCCCTTACAGGGGCGGACAGATACGCAGTATTTT.

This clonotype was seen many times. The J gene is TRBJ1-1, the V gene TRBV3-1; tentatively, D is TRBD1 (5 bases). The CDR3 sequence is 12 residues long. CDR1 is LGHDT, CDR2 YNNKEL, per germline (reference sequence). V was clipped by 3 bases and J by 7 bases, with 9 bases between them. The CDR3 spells CASSHGGFEAFF. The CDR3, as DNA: TGTGCCAGCAGCCATGGGGGGTTTGAAGCTTTCTTT.

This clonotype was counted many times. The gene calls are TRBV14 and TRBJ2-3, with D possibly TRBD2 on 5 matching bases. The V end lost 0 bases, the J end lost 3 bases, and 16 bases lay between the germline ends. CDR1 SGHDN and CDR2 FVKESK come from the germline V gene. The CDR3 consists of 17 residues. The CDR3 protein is CASSQEDPAVFTDTQYF. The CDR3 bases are TGTGCCAGCAGCCAAGAAGATCCAGCGGTTTTTACAGATACGCAGTATTTT. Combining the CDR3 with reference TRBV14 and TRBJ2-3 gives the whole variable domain EAGVTQFPSHSVIEKGQTVTLRCDPISGHDNLYWYRRVMGKEIKFLLHFVKESKQDESGMPNNRFLAERTGGTYSTLKVQPAELEDSGVYFCASSQEDPAVFTDTQYFGPGTRLTVL.

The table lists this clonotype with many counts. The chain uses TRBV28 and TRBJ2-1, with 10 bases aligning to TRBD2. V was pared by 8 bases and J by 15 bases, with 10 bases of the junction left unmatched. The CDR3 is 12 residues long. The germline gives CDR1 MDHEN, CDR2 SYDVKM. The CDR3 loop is CASSLAGVDLFF. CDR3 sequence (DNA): TGTGCCAGCTCCCTAGCGGGAGTCGATCTGTTCTTC.

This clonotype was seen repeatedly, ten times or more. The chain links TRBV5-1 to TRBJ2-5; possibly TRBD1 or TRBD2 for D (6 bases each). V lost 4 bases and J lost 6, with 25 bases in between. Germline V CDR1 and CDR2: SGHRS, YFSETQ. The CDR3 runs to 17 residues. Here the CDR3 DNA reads TGCGCCAGCAGCCCGCAGCTCCATTCCGGGGGCAGGAAGACCCAGTACTTC. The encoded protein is CASSPQLHSGGRKTQYF.

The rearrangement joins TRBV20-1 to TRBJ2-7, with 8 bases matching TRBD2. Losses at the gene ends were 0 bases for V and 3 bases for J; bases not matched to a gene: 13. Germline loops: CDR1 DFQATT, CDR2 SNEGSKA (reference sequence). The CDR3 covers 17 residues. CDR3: CSARDTLTAGDFYEQYF. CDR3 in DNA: TGCAGTGCTAGAGATACTTTAACAGCGGGGGACTTCTACGAGCAGTACTTC.

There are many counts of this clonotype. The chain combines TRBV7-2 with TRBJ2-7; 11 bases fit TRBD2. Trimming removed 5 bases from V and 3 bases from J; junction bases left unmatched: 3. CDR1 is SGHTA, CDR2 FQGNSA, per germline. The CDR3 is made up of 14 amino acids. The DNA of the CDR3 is TGTGCCAGCAGCCACGGACTAGCGGGCTACGAGCAGTACTTC. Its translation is CASSHGLAGYEQYF.

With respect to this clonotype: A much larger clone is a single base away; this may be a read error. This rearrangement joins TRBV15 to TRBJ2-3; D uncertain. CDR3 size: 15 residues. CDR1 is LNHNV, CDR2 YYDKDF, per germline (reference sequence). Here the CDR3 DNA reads TGTGCCACCAGCAGAGGGGTAGTAGGCTCAGATACGCCGTATTTT. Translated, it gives CATSRGVVGSDTPYF.

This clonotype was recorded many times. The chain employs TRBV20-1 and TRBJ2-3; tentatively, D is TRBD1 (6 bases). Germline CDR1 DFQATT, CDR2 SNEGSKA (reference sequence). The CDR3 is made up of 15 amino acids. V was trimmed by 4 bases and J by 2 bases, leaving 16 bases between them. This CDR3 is CSANPWDTDTDTQYF. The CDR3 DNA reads TGCAGTGCTAACCCATGGGACACCGACACAGATACGCAGTATTTT.